The 14 T cell receptor beta chains below all came from one sample that was sequenced in a study of cytomegalovirus exposure and HLA in healthy donors. The PCR contained 60 Vbeta and 13 Jbeta primers. Assay used: immunoSEQ multiplex PCR; TCRdb lists only in-frame clones, some missing. In the table there are about 200,000 clones, roughly four fifths of which are singletons. Sequenced sample: PBMCs. These receptors all stem from a girl aged 10 to 17 in good health and CMV-seronegative.

The chain links TRBV27 to TRBJ2-7; 12 nucleotides agree with TRBD2. The V gene end was trimmed by 6 bases and the J gene end by 3 bases; junction bases not matched to a gene: 6. Looked up from germline, CDR1 is MNHEY and CDR2 is SMNVEV (reference sequence). This CDR3 is built from 15 residues. The CDR3 here is CASSTTSGSNYEQYF. In DNA form, the CDR3 reads TGTGCCAGCAGCACGACTAGCGGGAGTAACTACGAGCAGTACTTC.

The chain is built from TRBV5-5 and TRBJ1-4; no clear D. Germline assignment: CDR1 SGHKS and CDR2 YYEKEE (reference sequence). The CDR3 contains 16 residues. Trimming left V 1 base short and J 0 bases short, with 10 bases between. CDR3 amino acids: CASSLSPQTTNEKLFF. The CDR3 DNA follows: TGTGCCAGCAGCTTGTCCCCACAGACAACTAATGAAAAACTGTTTTTT.

This chain links TRBV28 with TRBJ2-3; D is unresolved. Deletions cut 2 bases from V and 5 bases from J, with 5 bases between. The germline V gene encodes CDR1 MDHEN and CDR2 SYDVKM. CDR3 size: 12 residues. CDR3 amino acids: CASSLAEDTQYF. CDR3 DNA sequence: TGTGCCAGCAGTTTAGCGGAAGATACGCAGTATTTT.

The chain joins TRBV9 to TRBJ2-1; TRBD2 might be the D (5 bases). Per germline, CDR1 SGDLS and CDR2 YYNGEE. The V end was cut by 0 bases, the J end by 0 bases, with 7 bases between. CDR3 size: 15 residues. The CDR3 here is CASSVDGDSYNEQFF. As DNA, the CDR3 is TGTGCCAGCAGCGTAGACGGGGACTCCTACAATGAGCAGTTCTTC.

The gene calls are TRBV28 and TRBJ1-2; 8 nucleotides match TRBD1. The germline CDR1 and CDR2 sequences are MDHEN and SYDVKM. The ends lost 2 bases at V and 8 bases at J; junction bases unmatched: 13. This CDR3 is built from 16 residues. In nucleotides, the CDR3 is TGTGCCAGCAGTTTAGGGACTCACAGGGGGGTGGAAGGCTACACCTTC. Its translation is CASSLGTHRGVEGYTF.

This sequence joins TRBV30 and TRBJ2-3; D uncertain. Looked up from germline, CDR1 is GTSNPN and CDR2 is SVGIG (reference sequence). Trimming took off 0 bases at V and 5 bases at J, with 12 bases between the two ends. CDR3 size: 14 residues. The CDR3 loop is CAWSVLGLVDTQYF. The DNA of the CDR3 is TGTGCCTGGAGTGTACTGGGCCTGGTAGATACGCAGTATTTT.

The chain carries TRBV5-4 and TRBJ1-1, with 7 bases matching TRBD1. The CDR3 runs 14 residues. The V segment lost 4 bases and the J segment 2 bases; nucleotides outside the gene matches: 5. Germline lookup yields CDR1 SGHNT and CDR2 YYREEE (reference sequence). The DNA of the CDR3 is TGTGCCAGCAGCCTCAGGGGGATTAACACTGAAGCTTTCTTT. Protein sequence: CASSLRGINTEAFF. Based on the CDR3 plus reference TRBV5-4 and TRBJ1-1, the full variable domain is ETGVTQSPTHLIKTRGQQVTLRCSSQSGHNTVSWYQQALGQGPQFIFQYYREEENGRGNFPPRFSGLQFPNYSSELNVNALELDDSALYLCASSLRGINTEAFFGQGTRLTVV.

The chain combines TRBV28 with TRBJ1-1; a weak D match, TRBD1 (5 bases). The CDR3 runs to 15 residues. The germline CDR1 and CDR2 sequences are MDHEN and SYDVKM. Trimming removed 7 bases from V and 10 bases from J, with 25 bases in between. CDR3: CASKPGEGRGSRAFF. CDR3 DNA sequence: TGTGCCAGCAAACCTGGGGAGGGGCGGGGAAGTCGAGCTTTCTTT. Full variable domain (rest looked up from reference TRBV28 and TRBJ1-1): DVKVTQSSRYLVKRTGEKVFLECVQDMDHENMFWYRQDPGLGLRLIYFSYDVKMKEKGDIPEGYSVSREKKERFSLILESASTNQTSMYLCASKPGEGRGSRAFFGQGTRLTVV.

The chain uses TRBV6-5 and TRBJ1-4; D remains unclear. Germline V gene lookup returns CDR1 MNHEY and CDR2 SVGAGI. V was cut by 5 bases and J by 5 bases, with 9 bases left in between. The CDR3 extends over 13 amino acids. CDR3: CASSRGLNEKLFF. CDR3 in DNA: TGTGCCAGCAGTCGAGGATTAAATGAAAAACTGTTTTTT.

V and J are TRBV19 and TRBJ1-6; 8 nucleotides line up with TRBD1. The V gene end was trimmed by 6 bases and the J gene end by 5 bases; junction bases not matched to a gene: 12. The germline gives CDR1 LNHDA, CDR2 SQIVND (reference sequence). The CDR3 has 17 residues. The CDR3 sequence: CASSQGAGGGNNSPLHF. The CDR3 DNA is TGTGCCAGTAGCCAGGGGGCAGGGGGTGGAAATAATTCACCCCTCCACTTT.

V gene TRBV6-6 combines with J gene TRBJ2-2; a possible D gene is TRBD1 (6 bases). The CDR3 contains 16 residues. Germline lookup yields CDR1 MNHNY and CDR2 SVGAGI (reference sequence). Deletions cut 6 bases from V and 6 bases from J, with 20 bases between. The CDR3 loop reads CASRVDRSVFAGELFF. The CDR3 nucleotides are TGTGCCAGCAGGGTAGACAGGAGTGTGTTCGCCGGGGAGCTGTTTTTT.

The chain employs TRBV30 and TRBJ1-1; no definite D call. Between the trimmed V and J ends, which lost 1 base and 5 bases, there was a span of 14 bases. Germline CDR1 is GTSNPN and CDR2 is SVGIG (reference sequence). CDR3 length: 14 amino acids. The CDR3 loop is CAWSARAAGTEAFF. The CDR3 region has the DNA TGTGCCTGGAGTGCCCGGGCCGCGGGGACTGAAGCTTTCTTT.

The chain combines TRBV30 with TRBJ1-2; D is perhaps TRBD1 (6 bases). Germline V gene sequence: CDR1 GTSNPN, CDR2 SVGIG (reference sequence). The ends were cut back, 0 bases at V and 1 base at J, with 18 bases in the middle. The CDR3 consists of 17 residues. This chain's CDR3 is CAWSVSRETGFNYGYTF. As DNA, the CDR3 is TGTGCCTGGAGTGTTTCCAGGGAGACAGGTTTTAACTATGGCTACACCTTC.

The genes are TRBV9 and TRBJ2-3, with 8 nucleotides matching TRBD2. This CDR3 is 17 amino acids long. After removal of 3 bases from V and 5 bases from J, the junction contained 14 bases not matched to a gene. Germline V lookup: CDR1 SGDLS, CDR2 YYNGEE. In nucleotides, the CDR3 is TGTGCCAGCAGCGACGATGCCACGGGAGGGCCGGGAGATACGCAGTATTTT. The encoded protein is CASSDDATGGPGDTQYF. Full variable domain (remainder filled in from reference TRBV9 and TRBJ2-3): DSGVTQTPKHLITATGQRVTLRCSPRSGDLSVYWYQQSLDQGLQFLIQYYNGEERAKGNILERFSAQQFPDLHSELNLSSLELGDSALYFCASSDDATGGPGDTQYFGPGTRLTVL.